This T cell receptor (beta chain) was captured by sequencing in a study of shared clonotypes between healthy human individuals. Study-level points and caveats: A small donor pool kept down the genetic and exposure-history diversity that was represented. Investigators expected sequencing depth to affect clonotype sharing among donors.

Assay execution proceeded at the deep level. On sorted subsets, replicate PCRs used 200 to 250 ng DNA, or 25,000 to 35,000 T cell genomes. Assay: immunoSEQ multiplex PCR; the TCRdb copy retains only in-frame clones and omits some. The sample carries approximately 640,000 clones, around 72% recorded once. In the case of this clone: Its specificity is not known.

This CDR3 spans 19 amino acids. J gave up 3 bases and V 1 base, and 5 bases lay outside the gene matches. Germline lookup yields CDR1 SGHAT and CDR2 FQNNGV. This clonotype was sampled from a woman between 25 and 40 years old in good health. Sample: memory CD4+ T cells sorted from blood. Subset indicated: CD45RA-negative fraction. The rearrangement uses TRBV11-2 and TRBJ2-2; 16 bases match TRBD2. This CDR3 reads CASSLGGTSGRVHTGELFF. The CDR3 region has the DNA TGTGCCAGCAGCTTAGGCGGGACTAGCGGGAGGGTCCACACCGGGGAGCTGTTTTTT.